Each of the 18 T cell receptor beta chains below was sequenced from the same sample in a study of blood T cell repertoires in COVID-19. The data were produced by immunoSEQ multiplex PCR, yet TCRdb's version contains in-frame clones alone and is incomplete. Of about half a million clones in the sample, 89% were seen once. Sequencing input: peripheral blood. These receptors were obtained from a man younger than 35 with COVID-19, enrolled during active disease.

The genes are TRBV5-8 and TRBJ2-7, with 9 bases identical to TRBD1. The CDR3 sequence is 15 residues long. V shed 0 bases and J 5 bases; nucleotides not matched to a gene: 6. Germline CDR1 and CDR2: SGHTS and YDEGEE. The CDR3 loop is CASSLGYRGRDEQYF. As DNA, the CDR3 is TGTGCCAGCAGCTTGGGGTACAGGGGGCGCGACGAGCAGTACTTC. Full variable domain (remainder filled in from reference TRBV5-8 and TRBJ2-7): EAGVTQSPTHLIKTRGQQATLRCSPISGHTSVYWYQQALGLGLQFLLWYDEGEERNRGNFPPRFSGRQFPNYSSELNVNALELEDSALYLCASSLGYRGRDEQYFGPGTRLTVT.

The chain joins TRBV12-5 to TRBJ2-7; the match to TRBD2 covers 8 bases. The V segment lost 2 bases and the J segment 7 bases; nucleotides outside the gene matches: 13. Germline CDR1 is LGHNT and CDR2 is FRNRAP. The CDR3 consists of 16 residues. Here the CDR3 DNA reads TGTGCTAGTGGTTTGATTGGCGGGGGGACCGCCGGTGAGCAGTACTTC. Protein: CASGLIGGGTAGEQYF.

The rearrangement links TRBV5-4 to TRBJ1-4; D may be TRBD1 (6 bases). The CDR3 loop spans 17 amino acids. V lost 4 bases and J 5 bases, leaving 21 bases between the germline ends. The V gene's germline CDR1 is SGHNT and CDR2 YYREEE (reference sequence). This chain's CDR3 is CASSGRGASSTNEKLFF. The CDR3 DNA reads TGTGCCAGCAGCGGCCGGGGGGCCTCATCTACCAATGAAAAACTGTTTTTT.

The chain employs TRBV6-6 and TRBJ2-2; D call uncertain. Germline values: CDR1 MNHNY, CDR2 SVGAGI (reference sequence). V was cut by 0 bases and J by 4 bases, with 6 bases left in between. CDR3 size: 14 residues. The CDR3 loop reads CASSYSRVTGELFF. The CDR3 DNA is TGTGCCAGCAGTTACTCGCGAGTCACCGGGGAGCTGTTTTTT.

The chain uses TRBV11-3 and TRBJ1-2, with 8 bases matching TRBD1. The ends lost 5 bases at V and 4 bases at J; junction bases unmatched: 6. The CDR3 loop spans 14 amino acids. Germline V CDR1 and CDR2: SGHNT, YENEEA. The CDR3 spells CASSGRGPGYGYTF. CDR3 DNA sequence: TGTGCCAGCAGCGGCAGGGGGCCCGGCTATGGCTACACCTTC.

V gene TRBV7-9 combines with J gene TRBJ2-7; D not resolved. This CDR3 spans 13 amino acids. Germline CDR1 reads SEHNR; CDR2 reads FQNEAQ (reference sequence). V was pared by 5 bases and J by 3 bases, with 11 bases between. The CDR3 is CASSPPMSYEQYF. The CDR3 bases are TGTGCCAGCAGCCCGCCGATGAGCTACGAGCAGTACTTC.

The genes are TRBV9 and TRBJ2-7; possible D gene TRBD2, 7 bases. This CDR3 is built from 15 residues. CDR1 SGDLS and CDR2 YYNGEE come from the germline V gene. Trimming left V 4 bases short and J 6 bases short, with 20 bases between. The CDR3 region is CASSSLGGREGEQYF. The CDR3 nucleotides are TGTGCCAGCAGCTCACTGGGGGGCAGGGAGGGCGAGCAGTACTTC.

The rearrangement uses TRBV28 and TRBJ1-1, with unresolved D. V gave up 5 bases and J gave up 3 bases, with 13 bases separating them. The CDR3 runs 14 residues. Germline V gene lookup returns CDR1 MDHEN and CDR2 SYDVKM. In DNA form, the CDR3 reads TGTGCCAGCAGTCCTCACCGTACACACACTGAAGCTTTCTTT. Protein product: CASSPHRTHTEAFF.

This chain uses TRBV10-1 with TRBJ2-7; a possible D gene is TRBD1 (6 bases). The V gene's germline CDR1 is WNHNN and CDR2 SYGVQD (reference sequence). V was pared by 5 bases and J by 0 bases, with 11 bases between. The CDR3 runs to 14 residues. The chain's CDR3 is CASSPGQRSYEQYF. CDR3 DNA sequence: TGCGCCAGCAGTCCAGGACAGCGCTCCTACGAGCAGTACTTC.

The chain carries TRBV3-1 (or the pseudogene TRBV3-2) and TRBJ2-7; D may be TRBD2 (5 bases). This CDR3 is built from 14 residues. Germline loops: CDR1 LGHDT, CDR2 YNNKEL (reference sequence). Between the trimmed V and J ends, which lost 1 base and 3 bases, there was a span of 10 bases. CDR3 DNA sequence: TGTGCCAGCAGCCAAGGACGGGGATACTACGAGCAGTACTTC. This codes for CASSQGRGYYEQYF.

This chain links TRBV7-2 with TRBJ1-4, with D maybe TRBD1 (5 bases). V was cut by 0 bases and J by 0 bases, with 11 bases left in between. The CDR3 spans 17 residues. In germline, CDR1 is SGHTA, CDR2 FQGNSA. CDR3 coding DNA: TGTGCCAGCAGCTTAGCTTGGGGGGGGGCAACTAATGAAAAACTGTTTTTT. Residues: CASSLAWGGATNEKLFF.

The rearrangement joins TRBV6-5 to TRBJ2-7; 8 nucleotides line up with TRBD1. The CDR3 is 14 residues long. Germline CDR1 MNHEY, CDR2 SVGAGI. Trimming removed 4 bases from V and 2 bases from J; junction bases left unmatched: 4. The CDR3 spells CASSSGQGTYEQYF. CDR3 sequence (DNA): TGTGCCAGCAGTTCCGGACAGGGCACCTACGAGCAGTACTTC.

The chain is built from TRBV6-6 and TRBJ2-1; D gene uncertain. Trimming removed 6 bases from V and 4 bases from J, with 7 bases in between. CDR3 length: 12 residues. From germline, CDR1 is MNHNY and CDR2 SVGAGI (reference sequence). The CDR3 here is CASSTAYNEQFF. The CDR3 region has the DNA TGTGCCAGCAGCACAGCTTACAATGAGCAGTTCTTC.

The chain couples TRBV18 to TRBJ1-4; possible D gene TRBD1, 6 bases. The CDR3 is 14 amino acids. From germline, CDR1 is KGHSH and CDR2 LQKENI. V was cut by 2 bases and J by 6 bases, with 10 bases left in between. The CDR3 reads CASSPDRMDEKLFF. The CDR3 nucleotides read TGTGCCAGCTCACCAGACAGGATGGATGAAAAACTGTTTTTT.

V gene TRBV7-9 combines with J gene TRBJ1-1; TRBD1 matches at 10 bases. V was pared by 3 bases and J by 4 bases, with 5 bases of the junction left unmatched. Germline V gives CDR1 SEHNR, CDR2 FQNEAQ (reference sequence). The CDR3 length is 15 residues. The CDR3 DNA is TGTGCCAGCAGCTTGACAGGGGGCAAGGGCACTGAAGCTTTCTTT. Translated: CASSLTGGKGTEAFF.

CDR3 DNA sequence: TGTGCCAGCAGCAAAGTCCCCGCGGGAGTCCATTACAATGAGCAGTTCTTC. Translating gives CASSKVPAGVHYNEQFF. This chain links TRBV21-1 with TRBJ2-1; the D call of TRBD2 is as the table states it, not checked on the DNA. TRBV21-1 is labeled a pseudogene. The CDR3 has 17 amino acids.

CDR3 nucleotides: TGTGCCAGCAGCTTACCTCAGGGATCTAGCACAGATACGCAGTATTTT. It yields the protein CASSLPQGSSTDTQYF. J is TRBJ2-3 and V is TRBV5-5; tentatively, D is TRBD1 (5 bases). This CDR3 has 16 residues. Trimming left V 2 bases short and J 0 bases short, with 13 bases between. CDR1 and CDR2 (germline): SGHKS, YYEKEE (reference sequence).

The V and J genes are TRBV7-3 and TRBJ2-1; 10 bases map to TRBD2. Losses at the gene ends were 6 bases for V and 7 bases for J; bases not matched to a gene: 3. Germline V lookup: CDR1 SGHTA, CDR2 FQGTGA. The CDR3 is 13 amino acids. This CDR3 is CASSGGLANEQFF. The CDR3 DNA is TGTGCCAGCAGTGGGGGACTAGCGAATGAGCAGTTCTTC.